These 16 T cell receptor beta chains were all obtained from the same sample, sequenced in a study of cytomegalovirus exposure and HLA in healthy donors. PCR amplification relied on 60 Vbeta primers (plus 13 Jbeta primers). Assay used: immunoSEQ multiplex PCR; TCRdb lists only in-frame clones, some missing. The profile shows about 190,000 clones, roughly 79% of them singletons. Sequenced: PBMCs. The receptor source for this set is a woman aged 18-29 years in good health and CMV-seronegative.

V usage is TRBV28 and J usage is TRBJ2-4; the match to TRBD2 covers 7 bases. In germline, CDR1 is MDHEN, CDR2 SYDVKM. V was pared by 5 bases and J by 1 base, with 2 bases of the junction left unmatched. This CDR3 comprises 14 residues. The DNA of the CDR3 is TGTGCCAGCAGTGGGGGGGATGCCAAAAACATTCAGTACTTC. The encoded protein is CASSGGDAKNIQYF.

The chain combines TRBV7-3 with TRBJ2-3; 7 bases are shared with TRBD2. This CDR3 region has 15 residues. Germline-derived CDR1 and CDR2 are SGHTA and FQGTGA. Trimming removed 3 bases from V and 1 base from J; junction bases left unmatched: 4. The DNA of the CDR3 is TGTGCCAGCAGCTTGGTTGGGGGGGGCACAGATACGCAGTATTTT. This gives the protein CASSLVGGGTDTQYF.

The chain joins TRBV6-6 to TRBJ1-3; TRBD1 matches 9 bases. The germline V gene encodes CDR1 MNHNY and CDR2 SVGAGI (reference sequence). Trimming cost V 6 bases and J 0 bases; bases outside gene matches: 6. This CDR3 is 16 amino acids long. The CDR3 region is CASRWTGDSSGNTIYF. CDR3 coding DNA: TGTGCCAGCAGGTGGACAGGGGACTCCTCTGGAAACACCATATATTTT.

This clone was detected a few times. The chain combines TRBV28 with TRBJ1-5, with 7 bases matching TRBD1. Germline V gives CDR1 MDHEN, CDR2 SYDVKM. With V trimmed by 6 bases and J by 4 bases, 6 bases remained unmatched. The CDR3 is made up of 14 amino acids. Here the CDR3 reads CASRETGWNQPQHF. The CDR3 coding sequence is TGTGCCAGCAGGGAGACAGGGTGGAATCAGCCCCAGCATTTT.

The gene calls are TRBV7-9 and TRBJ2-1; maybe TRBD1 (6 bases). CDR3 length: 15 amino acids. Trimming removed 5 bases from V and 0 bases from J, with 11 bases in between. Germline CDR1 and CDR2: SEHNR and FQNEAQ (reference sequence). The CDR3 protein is CASSPDRSSYNEQFF. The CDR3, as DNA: TGTGCCAGCAGCCCCGACAGGAGCTCCTACAATGAGCAGTTCTTC.

CDR3 DNA: TGTGCCAGCAGCGTAGAAGGAGGGAACTACGAGCAGTACTTC. It specifies CASSVEGGNYEQYF. V gene TRBV9 combines with J gene TRBJ2-7; tentatively, D is TRBD2 (6 bases). The V end was cut by 0 bases, the J end by 3 bases, with 10 bases between. Germline V CDR1 and CDR2: SGDLS, YYNGEE. The CDR3 extends over 14 amino acids.

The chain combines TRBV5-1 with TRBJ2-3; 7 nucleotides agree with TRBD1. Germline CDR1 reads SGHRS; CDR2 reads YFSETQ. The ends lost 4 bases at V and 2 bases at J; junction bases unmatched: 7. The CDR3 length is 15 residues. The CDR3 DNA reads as TGCGCCAGCAGCGGCCGGGACAGCCTCACAGATACGCAGTATTTT. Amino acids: CASSGRDSLTDTQYF.

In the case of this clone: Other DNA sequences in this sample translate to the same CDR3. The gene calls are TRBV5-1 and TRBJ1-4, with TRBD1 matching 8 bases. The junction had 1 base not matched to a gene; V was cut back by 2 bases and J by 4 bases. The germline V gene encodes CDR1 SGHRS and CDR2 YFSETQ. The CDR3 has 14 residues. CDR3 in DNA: TGCGCCAGCAGCTTTGGACAGGGTAATGAAAAACTGTTTTTT. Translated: CASSFGQGNEKLFF.

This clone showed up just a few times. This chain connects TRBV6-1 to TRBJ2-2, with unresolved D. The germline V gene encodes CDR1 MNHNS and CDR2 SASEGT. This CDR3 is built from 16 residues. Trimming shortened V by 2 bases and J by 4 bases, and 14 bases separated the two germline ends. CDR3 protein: CASSEYRVVSTGELFF. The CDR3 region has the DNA TGTGCCAGCAGTGAATACCGGGTGGTTAGCACCGGGGAGCTGTTTTTT.

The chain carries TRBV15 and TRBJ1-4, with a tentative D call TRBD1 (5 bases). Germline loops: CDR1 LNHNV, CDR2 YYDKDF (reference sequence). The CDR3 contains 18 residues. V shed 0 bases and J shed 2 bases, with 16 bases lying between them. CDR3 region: CATSRDRTRTRTNEKLFF. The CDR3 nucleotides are TGTGCCACCAGCAGAGACCGGACAAGAACCCGCACTAATGAAAAACTGTTTTTT.

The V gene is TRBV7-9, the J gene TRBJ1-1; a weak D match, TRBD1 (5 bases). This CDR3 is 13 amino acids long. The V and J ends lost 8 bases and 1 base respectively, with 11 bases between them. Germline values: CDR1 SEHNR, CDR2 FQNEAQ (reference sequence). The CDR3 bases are TGTGCCAGCTACGGGGGGGAGAACACTGAAGCTTTCTTT. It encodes CASYGGENTEAFF. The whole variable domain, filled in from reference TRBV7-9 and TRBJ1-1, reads DTGVSQNPRHKITKRGQNVTFRCDPISEHNRLYWYRQTLGQGPEFLTYFQNEAQLEKSRLLSDRFSAERPKGSFSTLEIQRTEQGDSAMYLCASYGGENTEAFFGQGTRLTVV.

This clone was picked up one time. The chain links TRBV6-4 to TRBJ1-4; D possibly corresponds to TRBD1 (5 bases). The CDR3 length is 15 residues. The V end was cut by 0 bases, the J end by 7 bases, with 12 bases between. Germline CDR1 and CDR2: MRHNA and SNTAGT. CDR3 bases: TGTGCCAGCAGTGACTCGACGCAGGGAAGTGAAAAACTGTTTTTT. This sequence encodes CASSDSTQGSEKLFF.

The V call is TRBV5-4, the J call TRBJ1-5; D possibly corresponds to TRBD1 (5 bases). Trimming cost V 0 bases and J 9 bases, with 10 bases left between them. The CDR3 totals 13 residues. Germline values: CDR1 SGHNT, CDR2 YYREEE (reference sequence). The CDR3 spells CASSLGREGPQHF. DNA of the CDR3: TGTGCCAGCAGCTTGGGCAGGGAGGGGCCCCAGCATTTT. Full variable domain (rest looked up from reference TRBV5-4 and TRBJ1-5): ETGVTQSPTHLIKTRGQQVTLRCSSQSGHNTVSWYQQALGQGPQFIFQYYREEENGRGNFPPRFSGLQFPNYSSELNVNALELDDSALYLCASSLGREGPQHFGDGTRLSIL.

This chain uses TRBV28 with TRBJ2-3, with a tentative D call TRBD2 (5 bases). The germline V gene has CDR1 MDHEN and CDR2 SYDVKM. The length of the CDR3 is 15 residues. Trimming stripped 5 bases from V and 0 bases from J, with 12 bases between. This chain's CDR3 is CASSPLAASTDTQYF. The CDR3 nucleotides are TGTGCCAGCAGTCCTCTAGCTGCTAGCACAGATACGCAGTATTTT.

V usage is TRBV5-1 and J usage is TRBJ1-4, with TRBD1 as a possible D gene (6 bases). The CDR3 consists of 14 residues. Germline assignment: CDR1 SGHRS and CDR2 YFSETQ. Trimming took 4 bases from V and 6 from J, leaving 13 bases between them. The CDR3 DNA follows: TGCGCCAGCAGCAGACAGGCTGCTGATGAAAAACTGTTTTTT. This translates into CASSRQAADEKLFF. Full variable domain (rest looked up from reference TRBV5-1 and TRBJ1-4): KAGVTQTPRYLIKTRGQQVTLSCSPISGHRSVSWYQQTPGQGLQFLFEYFSETQRNKGNFPGRFSGRQFSNSRSEMNVSTLELGDSALYLCASSRQAADEKLFFGSGTQLSVL.

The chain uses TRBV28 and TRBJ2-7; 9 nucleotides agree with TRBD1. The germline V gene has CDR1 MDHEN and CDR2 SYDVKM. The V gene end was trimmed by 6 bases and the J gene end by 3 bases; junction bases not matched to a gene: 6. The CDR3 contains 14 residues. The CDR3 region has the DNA TGTGCCAGCAGGACAGGGGGTGTGGTCTACGAGCAGTACTTC. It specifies CASRTGGVVYEQYF.